This T cell receptor beta chain was identified during a study of preoperative IRX-2 immunotherapy in early breast cancer. V was clipped by 5 bases and J by 4 bases, with 12 bases between them. This CDR3 region has 13 residues. In germline, CDR1 is SGHVS, CDR2 FQNEAQ. This clone was counted a single time. Sequenced by immunoSEQ multiplex PCR; TCRdb stores in-frame clones only, minus some. This table holds around 28,000 clones, nearly 90% found once. Treatment reported: preoperative locoregional IRX-2 cytokine immunotherapy. Preoperative locoregional IRX-2 cytokine immunotherapy was tested in the phase Ib source study.

This specimen was collected from a patient treated with IRX-2 immunotherapy. The sequence derives from a human donor with breast cancer. The chain carries TRBV7-8 and TRBJ2-7; D remains unclear. This CDR3 reads CASSPRGPYEQYF. The CDR3 DNA sequence: TGTGCCAGCAGCCCGAGAGGCCCTTACGAGCAGTACTTC.